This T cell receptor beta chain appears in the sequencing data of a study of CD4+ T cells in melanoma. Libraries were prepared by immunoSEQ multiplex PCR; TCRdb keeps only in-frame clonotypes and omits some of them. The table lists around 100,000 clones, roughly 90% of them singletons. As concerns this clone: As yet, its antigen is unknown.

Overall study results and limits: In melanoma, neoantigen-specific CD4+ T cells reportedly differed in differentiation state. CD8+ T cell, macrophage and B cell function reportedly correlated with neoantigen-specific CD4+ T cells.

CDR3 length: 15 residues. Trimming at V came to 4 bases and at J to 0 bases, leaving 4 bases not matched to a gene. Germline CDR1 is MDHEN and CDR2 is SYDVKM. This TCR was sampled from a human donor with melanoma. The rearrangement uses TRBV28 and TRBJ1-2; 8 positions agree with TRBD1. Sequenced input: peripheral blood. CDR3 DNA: TGTGCCAGCAGTTCACCAGGGGGCCCTAACTATGGCTACACCTTC. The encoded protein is CASSSPGGPNYGYTF.